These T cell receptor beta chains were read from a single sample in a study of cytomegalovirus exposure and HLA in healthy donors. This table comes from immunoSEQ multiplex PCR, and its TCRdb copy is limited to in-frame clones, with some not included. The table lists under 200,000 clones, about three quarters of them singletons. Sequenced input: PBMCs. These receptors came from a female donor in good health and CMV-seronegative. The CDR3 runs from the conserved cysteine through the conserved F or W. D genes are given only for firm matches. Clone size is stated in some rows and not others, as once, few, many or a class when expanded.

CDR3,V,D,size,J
CSVAQSLAKNSQYF,TRBV29-1,.,few,TRBJ2-4
CASSPRTGRSTDTQYF,TRBV11-2,TRBD1,.,TRBJ2-3
CAWSGGLILEQYF,TRBV30,.,.,TRBJ2-7
CASSLTSGGANEQFF,TRBV7-3,TRBD2,few,TRBJ2-1
CASSAGLAGAYTQYF,TRBV7-2,TRBD2,.,TRBJ2-3
CASGQGMIPDTQYF,TRBV2,.,.,TRBJ2-3
CSSSRLAGRGTGELFF,TRBV7-9,TRBD2,.,TRBJ2-2
CASSLELWANVLTF,TRBV7-9,.,.,TRBJ2-6
CASSGIAGIWTDTQYF,TRBV6-1,TRBD2,.,TRBJ2-3
CASRGGAGTDTQYF,TRBV28,.,.,TRBJ2-3
CASSFGQGRSAFF,TRBV11-1,TRBD1,.,TRBJ1-1
CASSRGGGGQETQYF,TRBV7-7,.,.,TRBJ2-5
CASSTPPTGGLTGELFF,TRBV7-6,TRBD2,.,TRBJ2-2
CASSGGLADRADTQYF,TRBV2,TRBD2,.,TRBJ2-3
CASSFTGLAIPGNEQFF,TRBV7-2,.,.,TRBJ2-1
CASSRAGIGVQETQYF,TRBV19,TRBD2,.,TRBJ2-5
CASSPPLSNTEAFF,TRBV27,.,.,TRBJ1-1